The sequence of this T cell receptor beta chain was determined in a study of response to subunit inactivated influenza vaccine (dated by TCRdb to the late 2010s). Study-wide context: Deep quantitative T cell receptor repertoire profiling was used in the study to track responses to a trivalent subunit inactivated influenza vaccine.

Paper-wide results and their limitations: The authors proposed that each seasonal influenza vaccination may bring in only a limited number of new T cells.

Including cysteine and phenylalanine, the CDR3 has 12 amino acids. The DNA shown is the 36-base CDR3, in frame from base 1. Reading the germline V gene (reference sequence) gives CDR1 MNHEY and CDR2 SMNVEV. V and J are truncated by 3 bases and 9 bases respectively, leaving an intervening sequence of 9 bases. Libraries were built with RT-PCR. This sample was sequenced with an Illumina HiSeq 2500. The public reads were run again by TCRdb, first through fastp at Q25 and then through MiXCR, and only productive beta chains were kept. Rows matching on CDR3 protein sequence are summarized as one entry with the most common DNA and genes. Here the sample has roughly 780,000 distinct CDR3 sequences; 18% occur a single time. The leading ten clones occupy roughly 10% of the sample. This clonotype was seen ten or more times. Its cognate antigen has yet to be identified. Base qualities are not provided; no much larger clone lies one nucleotide away.

Sample: PBMCs from blood, taken roughly 5 days after vaccination. This TCR derives from a man aged 50 or older who received an inactivated influenza vaccine. Donor details come from another sample of the same person, matched by shared clones. This receptor chain uses TRBV27 and TRBJ2-1; TRBD1 is a weak D gene call, 6 bases matching. The bases read TGTGCCAGCAGTTTCACCAGGGGTGAGCAGTTCTTC. The resulting protein is CASSFTRGEQFF.